Below, 26 T cell receptor beta chains from the same sample are listed, as sequenced in a study of blood T cell repertoires in COVID-19 (TCRdb year 2020). Receptor amplification or capture employed the immunoSEQ multiplex PCR assay. Entries here come from immuneACCESS through TCRdb and include only in-frame sequences with V and J called. Some clones fail to appear in such tables; in the studies checked, an unresolved V gene covers under half of the shortfall, and the cause of the remainder is unknown. The sample table contains approximately 450,000 clones; only one count was recorded for approximately 90% of them. 4% to 4.5% of the sample is held by the ten biggest clonotypes. Material for sequencing was peripheral blood. The receptors here all came from a woman younger than 45 with acute or convalescent COVID-19.

The chain combines TRBV10-2 with TRBJ2-5; TRBD1 matches 8 bases. The CDR3 covers 15 residues. Germline CDR1 is WSHSY and CDR2 is SAAADI. Trimming removed 5 bases from V and 8 bases from J; junction bases left unmatched: 13. The CDR3 here is CASSRQPGQVETQYF. CDR3 nucleotides: TGCGCCAGCAGTCGGCAACCGGGACAGGTAGAAACCCAGTACTTC.

This rearrangement joins TRBV30 to TRBJ2-1; 7 bases line up with TRBD1. The ends lost 1 base at V and 0 bases at J; junction bases unmatched: 3. Germline CDR1 reads GTSNPN; CDR2 reads SVGIG (reference sequence). The CDR3 loop spans 15 amino acids. The CDR3 protein is CAWSDRGISYNEQFF. CDR3 nucleotides: TGTGCCTGGAGTGACAGGGGAATCTCCTACAATGAGCAGTTCTTC. Based on the CDR3 plus reference TRBV30 and TRBJ2-1, the full variable domain is SQTIHQWPATLVQPVGSPLSLECTVEGTSNPNLYWYRQAAGRGLQLLFYSVGIGQISSEVPQNLSASRPQDRQFILSSKKLLLSDSGFYLCAWSDRGISYNEQFFGPGTRLTVL.

The chain carries TRBV7-2 and TRBJ2-3; D remains unclear. The CDR3 is made up of 17 amino acids. The germline V gene has CDR1 SGHTA and CDR2 FQGNSA. V dropped 2 bases and J dropped 3 bases, with 18 bases sitting between them. CDR3 sequence reads: CASSLTGARLVTDTQYF. The CDR3 DNA follows: TGTGCCAGCAGCTTAACTGGTGCGAGACTTGTAACAGATACGCAGTATTTT.

This chain connects TRBV7-9 to TRBJ2-7; 9 bases agree with TRBD1. The length of the CDR3 is 14 residues. The V segment lost 5 bases and the J segment 5 bases; nucleotides outside the gene matches: 7. Germline values: CDR1 SEHNR, CDR2 FQNEAQ (reference sequence). The CDR3 DNA reads as TGTGCCAGCAGCGGGGACAGGGCGAGACACGAGCAGTACTTC. Translation: CASSGDRARHEQYF.

The DNA for the CDR3 is TGTGCCAGTAGTCCTAGACAGACCTCTCGATACGAGCAGTACTTC. Translated, it gives CASSPRQTSRYEQYF. The rearrangement joins TRBV19 to TRBJ2-7; possibly TRBD1 for D (5 bases). This CDR3 is 15 amino acids long. CDR1 is LNHDA and CDR2 is SQIVND in the germline V gene (reference sequence). V was cut by 5 bases and J by 4 bases, with 18 bases left in between.

The V and J genes are TRBV6-5 and TRBJ2-1; D is possibly TRBD2 (5 bases). Germline CDR1 MNHEY, CDR2 SVGAGI. Trimming shortened V by 0 bases and J by 8 bases, and 14 bases separated the two germline ends. The CDR3 contains 15 residues. CDR3 sequence reads: CASSYSWGDMDEQFF. CDR3 sequence (DNA): TGTGCCAGCAGTTACTCTTGGGGAGATATGGATGAGCAGTTCTTC.

The chain carries TRBV2 and TRBJ2-1, with 9 bases that match TRBD2. The CDR3 spans 11 residues. J gave up 16 bases and V 6 bases, and 7 bases lay outside the gene matches. Germline assignment: CDR1 SNHLY and CDR2 FYNNEI. CDR3 nucleotide sequence: TGTGCCAGCAGCACCGGGACTAGCCTTTTCTTC. Translating gives CASSTGTSLFF.

J is TRBJ2-3 and V is TRBV12-3 or TRBV12-4; 7 nucleotides match TRBD2. The V gene end was trimmed by 10 bases and the J gene end by 4 bases; junction bases not matched to a gene: 8. The CDR3 is made up of 13 amino acids. The CDR3 protein is CATGETSADTQYF. CDR3 DNA: TGTGCCACCGGGGAAACTAGCGCAGATACGCAGTATTTT.

The gene calls are TRBV24-1 and TRBJ2-1, with 11 bases matching TRBD2. This CDR3 spans 17 amino acids. The germline CDR1 and CDR2 sequences are KGHDR and SFDVKD. The trim removed 2 bases at V and 4 bases at J, leaving 6 bases unmatched. The CDR3 spells CATSDSSGGFLYNEQFF. The CDR3 DNA reads TGTGCCACCAGTGATTCTAGCGGGGGGTTCTTATACAATGAGCAGTTCTTC.

The rearrangement joins TRBV27 to TRBJ1-2; 9 bases are shared with TRBD1. The V and J ends lost 5 bases and 4 bases, in that order; junction bases with no gene match: 11. The length of the CDR3 is 16 residues. Germline V gives CDR1 MNHEY, CDR2 SMNVEV (reference sequence). In DNA form, the CDR3 reads TGTGCCAGCAGTAACTCCGGGACAGGGTCAATCTATGGCTACACCTTC. Protein sequence: CASSNSGTGSIYGYTF.

V usage is TRBV18 and J usage is TRBJ2-7, with D tentatively TRBD1 (5 bases). Between the trimmed V and J ends, which lost 6 bases and 5 bases, there was a span of 20 bases. From germline, CDR1 is KGHSH and CDR2 LQKENI. The CDR3 is made up of 15 amino acids. Here the CDR3 DNA reads TGTGCCAGCTCCCCTGCCCCGACAGAATCCCACGAGCAGTACTTC. Encoded protein: CASSPAPTESHEQYF.

In nucleotides, the CDR3 is TGTGCCAGCCGATCGACTAGCGGGGGGGCCGACGAGCAGTACTTC. It specifies CASRSTSGGADEQYF. V and J are TRBV6-5 and TRBJ2-7; 14 bases align to TRBD2. J lost 5 bases, V lost 8 bases, and 8 bases had no gene match. The CDR3 has 15 residues. Per the germline V gene, CDR1 is MNHEY and CDR2 is SVGAGI.

V usage is TRBV18 and J usage is TRBJ1-4; D perhaps matches TRBD1 (5 bases). There are 14 residues in the CDR3. Trimming removed 1 base from V and 8 bases from J, with 11 bases in between. Germline V gene lookup returns CDR1 KGHSH and CDR2 LQKENI. The CDR3: CASSPLGGVEKLFF. CDR3 nucleotide sequence: TGTGCCAGCTCACCACTAGGAGGGGTCGAAAAACTGTTTTTT.

This chain uses TRBV28 with TRBJ2-7; 8 bases align to TRBD1. J gave up 4 bases and V 7 bases, and 9 bases lay outside the gene matches. The CDR3 has 14 residues. Germline CDR1 is MDHEN and CDR2 is SYDVKM. CDR3 in DNA: TGTGCCAGCACCGGGACAGGCGATTCTTACGAGCAGTACTTC. Residues: CASTGTGDSYEQYF.

This rearrangement joins TRBV5-6 to TRBJ2-2, with D possibly being TRBD1 (6 bases). Trimming took 4 bases from V and 4 from J, leaving 11 bases between them. Germline CDR1 SGHDT, CDR2 YYEEEE. There are 14 residues in the CDR3. The CDR3 region is CASSIDRSTGELFF. In DNA form, the CDR3 reads TGTGCCAGCAGCATAGACAGGAGCACCGGGGAGCTGTTTTTT.

The chain has TRBV9 and TRBJ2-3; 7 bases line up with TRBD1. The CDR3 spans 17 residues. Per the germline V gene, CDR1 is SGDLS and CDR2 is YYNGEE. V gave up 5 bases and J gave up 6 bases; unmatched junction bases: 18. The CDR3 reads CASRPGVGDRGSDTQYF. CDR3 DNA sequence: TGTGCCAGCAGACCAGGGGTTGGGGACAGAGGTTCGGATACGCAGTATTTT.

The chain employs TRBV19 and TRBJ1-2, with 8 positions matching TRBD1. This CDR3 spans 12 amino acids. Germline V gives CDR1 LNHDA, CDR2 SQIVND (reference sequence). V was clipped by 10 bases and J by 4 bases; unmatched bases: 5. The CDR3 here is CATWTGSYGYTF. CDR3 sequence (DNA): TGTGCCACTTGGACAGGGAGCTATGGCTACACCTTC.

The count of this clone is one. The DNA for the CDR3 is TGTGCCAGCACACTCCGACAGAAAACCGGGGAGCTGTTTTTT. Its translation: CASTLRQKTGELFF. J is TRBJ2-2 and V is TRBV28, with TRBD1 as a possible D gene (5 bases). V was cut by 7 bases and J by 5 bases, with 14 bases left in between. CDR1 is MDHEN, CDR2 SYDVKM, per germline. This CDR3 is 14 amino acids long.

This chain links TRBV4-1 with TRBJ1-4; the D gene is possibly TRBD1 (5 bases). This CDR3 comprises 15 residues. Germline CDR1 is MGHRA and CDR2 is YSYEKL. Between the trimmed V and J ends, which lost 0 bases and 10 bases, there was a span of 15 bases. CDR3 nucleotide sequence: TGCGCCAGCAGCCAAGAAGTCCAGGGAGGTACAAAACTGTTTTTT. This sequence encodes CASSQEVQGGTKLFF.

This chain joins TRBV5-1 and TRBJ2-7; unclear D gene. The germline gives CDR1 SGHRS, CDR2 YFSETQ. Deletions cut 2 bases from V and 5 bases from J, with 11 bases between. This CDR3 has 13 residues. CDR3 sequence reads: CASSLYQNDEQYF. The CDR3 DNA reads as TGCGCCAGCAGCTTATACCAGAACGACGAGCAGTACTTC.

This chain connects TRBV21-1 to TRBJ1-5; the table's D call TRBD1 went unverified against the DNA. TRBV21-1 is a known pseudogene. The CDR3 contains 16 residues. The CDR3 nucleotides are TGTGCCAGCAGCGAAGGGAGGACAGGGTACAATCAGCCCCAGCATTTT. Translation: CASSEGRTGYNQPQHF.

The gene calls are TRBV6-6 and TRBJ2-2, with unresolved D. Germline CDR1 and CDR2: MNHNY and SVGAGI (reference sequence). Trimming stripped 3 bases from V and 4 bases from J, with 6 bases between. The CDR3 is 13 residues long. CDR3 in amino acids: CASSYGVTGELFF. CDR3 bases: TGTGCCAGCAGTTATGGAGTCACCGGGGAGCTGTTTTTT.

V and J are TRBV28 and TRBJ2-7; D may be TRBD1 (6 bases). CDR3 length: 14 residues. The V gene's germline CDR1 is MDHEN and CDR2 SYDVKM. Trimming took off 2 bases at V and 7 bases at J, with 15 bases between the two ends. The CDR3 coding sequence is TGTGCCAGCAGTTTAGGGGGCGTGATGGGTGAGCAGTACTTC. Translated, it gives CASSLGGVMGEQYF.

The chain uses TRBV27 and TRBJ2-5; 12 bases align to TRBD2. Germline assignment: CDR1 MNHEY and CDR2 SMNVEV (reference sequence). CDR3 length equals 14 residues. Trimming took 5 bases from V and 6 from J; bases not matched to a gene: 4. The CDR3 reads CASSLTSGGKTQYF. CDR3 DNA: TGTGCCAGCAGTCTGACTAGCGGGGGAAAGACCCAGTACTTC.

The V gene is TRBV3-1 (or the pseudogene TRBV3-2), the J gene TRBJ2-5, with TRBD2 matching over 12 bases. Germline V gives CDR1 LGHDT, CDR2 YNNKEL (reference sequence). Unmatched junction bases numbered 8, after V lost 11 bases and J lost 4 bases. This CDR3 spans 14 amino acids. The CDR3 bases are TGTGCCGTTGATGCTAGCGGGGGGGGAGAGACCCAGTACTTC. Translation gives CAVDASGGGETQYF.

The chain uses TRBV19 and TRBJ1-2; D remains ambiguous. V was clipped by 2 bases and J by 1 base, with 8 bases between them. The CDR3 is 14 amino acids. Germline V gene lookup returns CDR1 LNHDA and CDR2 SQIVND (reference sequence). The DNA for the CDR3 is TGTGCCAGTAGTATATCGCAGATTAACTATGGCTACACCTTC. This gives the protein CASSISQINYGYTF.